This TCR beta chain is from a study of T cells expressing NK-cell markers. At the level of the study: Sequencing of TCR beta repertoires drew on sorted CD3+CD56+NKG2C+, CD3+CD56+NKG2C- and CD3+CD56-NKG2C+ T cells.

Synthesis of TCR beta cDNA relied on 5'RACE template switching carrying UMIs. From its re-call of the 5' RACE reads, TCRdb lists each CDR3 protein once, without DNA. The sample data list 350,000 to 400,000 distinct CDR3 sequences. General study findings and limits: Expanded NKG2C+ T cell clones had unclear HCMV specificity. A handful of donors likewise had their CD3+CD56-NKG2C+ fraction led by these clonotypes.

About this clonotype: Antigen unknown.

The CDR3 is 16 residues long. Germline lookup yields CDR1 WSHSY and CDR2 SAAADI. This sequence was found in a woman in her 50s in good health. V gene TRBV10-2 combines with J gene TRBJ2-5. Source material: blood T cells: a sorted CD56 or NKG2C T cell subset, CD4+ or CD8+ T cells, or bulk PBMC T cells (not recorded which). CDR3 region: CASSESVLVNQETQYF.